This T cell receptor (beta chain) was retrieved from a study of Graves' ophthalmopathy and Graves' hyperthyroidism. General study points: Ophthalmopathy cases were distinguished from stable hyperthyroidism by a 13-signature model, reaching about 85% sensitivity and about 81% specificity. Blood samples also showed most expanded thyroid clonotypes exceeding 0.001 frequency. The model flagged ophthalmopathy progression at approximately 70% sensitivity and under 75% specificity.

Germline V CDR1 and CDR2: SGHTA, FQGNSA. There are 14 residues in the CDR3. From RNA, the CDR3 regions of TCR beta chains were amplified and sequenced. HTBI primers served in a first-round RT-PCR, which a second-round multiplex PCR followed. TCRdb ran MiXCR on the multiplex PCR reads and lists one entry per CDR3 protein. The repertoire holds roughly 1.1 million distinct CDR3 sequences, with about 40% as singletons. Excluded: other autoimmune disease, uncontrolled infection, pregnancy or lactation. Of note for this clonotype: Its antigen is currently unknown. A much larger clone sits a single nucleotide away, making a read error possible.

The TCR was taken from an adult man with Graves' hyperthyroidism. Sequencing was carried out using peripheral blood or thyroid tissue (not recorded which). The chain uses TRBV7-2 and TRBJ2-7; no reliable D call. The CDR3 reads CASSLGVLAYGQYF. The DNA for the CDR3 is TGTGCCAGCAGCTTAGGGGTTTTGGCTTACGGGCAGTACTTC.